This T cell receptor beta chain derives from a study of shared clonotypes between healthy human individuals. Findings of the study overall: Generation probability values for non-shared clonotypes were lower than those for clonotypes shared by all four donors.

In the study's own analysis: Sequence data from immunoSEQ were junction-only and lacked quality scores; consequently, filtering differed. Assay used: immunoSEQ multiplex PCR; TCRdb lists only in-frame clones, some missing. For V, J and clone size, that table is used; D and trimming come from the DNA. The sample carries about 2 million clones, roughly 94% recorded once. Germline V gene data show CDR1 as SGHAT and CDR2 as FQNNGV. The CDR3 is 16 residues long. The V end lost 0 bases, the J end lost 5 bases, and 13 bases lay between the germline ends. Points on this clone: What it binds is unknown.

The naive CD8 subset, CD45RO-negative cells positively selected for CCR7, excluded terminally differentiated effector memory CD45RA+ cells. Only Caucasian adults living in Nashville, Tennessee made up the donor group. The specimen sequenced was naive CD8+ T cells sorted from blood. The genes are TRBV11-2 and TRBJ1-4; D might be TRBD1 (5 bases). The clonotype was recovered from a young man in good health. CDR3: CASSLDFGGLNEKLFF. Here the CDR3 DNA reads TGTGCCAGCAGCTTAGATTTTGGGGGATTAAATGAAAAACTGTTTTTT.